Shown below are 2 T cell receptor beta chains from a single sample sequenced in a study of cytomegalovirus exposure and HLA in healthy donors. The PCR made use of 60 Vbeta and 13 Jbeta primers. Sequencing used immunoSEQ multiplex PCR; TCRdb keeps in-frame clones, though not all of them. The table has about 200,000 clones, over 80% seen once. The sample comprised PBMCs. The receptor set was obtained from a boy between 2 and 10 years old in good health and CMV-seronegative.

The chain recombines TRBV2 with TRBJ2-7, with TRBD2 matching 12 bases. The CDR3 runs to 16 residues. After removal of 9 bases from V and 0 bases from J, the junction contained 9 bases not matched to a gene. The germline V gene has CDR1 SNHLY and CDR2 FYNNEI. The CDR3 sequence is CASERGLAGFSYEQYF. CDR3 nucleotides: TGTGCCAGTGAACGGGGACTAGCGGGCTTCTCCTACGAGCAGTACTTC.

The genes are TRBV10-3 and TRBJ2-7, with 7 bases lining up with TRBD2. There are 17 residues in the CDR3. Germline values: CDR1 ENHRY, CDR2 SYGVKD. V shed 3 bases, J shed 0 bases, and the junction held 11 bases outside the gene matches. The CDR3 loop reads CAISDLVQAGASYEQYF. For the CDR3, the DNA is TGTGCCATCAGTGATTTGGTACAGGCGGGAGCCTCCTACGAGCAGTACTTC.